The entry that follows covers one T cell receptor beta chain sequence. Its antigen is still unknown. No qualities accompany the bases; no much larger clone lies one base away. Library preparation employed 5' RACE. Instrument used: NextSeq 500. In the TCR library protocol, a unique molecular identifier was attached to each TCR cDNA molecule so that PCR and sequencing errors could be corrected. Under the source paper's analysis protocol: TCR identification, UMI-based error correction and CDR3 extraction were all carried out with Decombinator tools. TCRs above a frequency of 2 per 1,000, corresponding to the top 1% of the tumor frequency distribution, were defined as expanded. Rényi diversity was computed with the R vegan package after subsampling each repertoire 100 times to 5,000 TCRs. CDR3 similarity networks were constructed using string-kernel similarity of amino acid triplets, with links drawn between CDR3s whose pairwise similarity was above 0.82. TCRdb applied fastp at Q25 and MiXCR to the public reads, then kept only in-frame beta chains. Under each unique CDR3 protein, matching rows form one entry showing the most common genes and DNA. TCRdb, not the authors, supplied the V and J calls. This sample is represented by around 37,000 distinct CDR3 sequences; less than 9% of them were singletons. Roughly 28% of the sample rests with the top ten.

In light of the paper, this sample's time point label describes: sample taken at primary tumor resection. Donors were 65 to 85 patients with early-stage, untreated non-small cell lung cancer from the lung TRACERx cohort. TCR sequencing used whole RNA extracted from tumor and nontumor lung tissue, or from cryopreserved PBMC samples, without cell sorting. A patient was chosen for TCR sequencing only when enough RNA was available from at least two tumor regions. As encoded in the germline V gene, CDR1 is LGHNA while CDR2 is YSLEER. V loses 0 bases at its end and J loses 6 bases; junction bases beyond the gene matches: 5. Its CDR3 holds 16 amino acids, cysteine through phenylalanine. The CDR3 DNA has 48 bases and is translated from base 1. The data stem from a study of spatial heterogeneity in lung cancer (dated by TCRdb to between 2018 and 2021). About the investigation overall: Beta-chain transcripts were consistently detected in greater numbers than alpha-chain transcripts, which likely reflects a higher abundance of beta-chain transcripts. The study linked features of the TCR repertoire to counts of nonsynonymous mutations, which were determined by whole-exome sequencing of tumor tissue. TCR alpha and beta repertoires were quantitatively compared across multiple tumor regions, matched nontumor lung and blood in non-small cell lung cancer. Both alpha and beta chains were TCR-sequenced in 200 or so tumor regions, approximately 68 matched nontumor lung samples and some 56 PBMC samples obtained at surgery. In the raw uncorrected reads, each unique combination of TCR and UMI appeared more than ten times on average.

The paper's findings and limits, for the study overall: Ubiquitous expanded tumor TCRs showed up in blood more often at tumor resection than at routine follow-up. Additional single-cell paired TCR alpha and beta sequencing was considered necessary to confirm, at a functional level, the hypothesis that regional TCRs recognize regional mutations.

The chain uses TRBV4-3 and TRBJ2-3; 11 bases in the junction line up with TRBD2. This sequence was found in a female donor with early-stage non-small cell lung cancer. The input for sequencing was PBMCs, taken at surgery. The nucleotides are TGCGCCAGCAGCCAAGAAATTGCTAGCGGGAGGGATACGCAGTATTTT. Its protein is CASSQEIASGRDTQYF.